This T cell receptor (beta chain) stems from a study of shared clonotypes between healthy human individuals. The CDR3 runs 16 residues. V was clipped by 2 bases and J by 0 bases, with 11 bases between them. The V gene's germline CDR1 is SNHLY and CDR2 FYNNEI. The sample holds one count of this clone. This sample also contains other DNA sequences that code for the same CDR3. Sequencing used immunoSEQ multiplex PCR; TCRdb keeps in-frame clones, though not all of them. The table lists roughly 2,000,000 clones, roughly 94% of them singletons. CD8 cells classed as naive were CD45RO-negative and positively selected for CCR7, excluding terminally differentiated effector memory CD45RA+ cells.

This rearrangement joins TRBV2 to TRBJ2-1; the D gene is possibly TRBD2 (6 bases). The source of this sequence is a man aged 18 to 29 in good health. Source material: naive CD8+ T cells sorted from blood. CDR3 in DNA: TGTGCCAGCAGTGAAACAGCCGGGAGCTCCTACAATGAGCAGTTCTTC. Protein sequence: CASSETAGSSYNEQFF.